Listed below are T cell receptor beta chains from one sample, sequenced in a study of regulatory T cells in long-lasting Graves disease. Via MiXCR, TCRdb re-called the multiplex PCR reads, giving one row per CDR3 protein. The table records hundreds of thousands of distinct CDR3 sequences, 15% to 20% of them present only once. This sample also belongs to another study, concerning T cells in Graves' hyperthyroidism and ophthalmopathy.

This sample comprised peripheral blood mononuclear cells (PBMCs), obtained at new diagnosis, from a patient treated with antithyroid drugs. The source is a woman younger than 45 with Graves disease. Both conserved end residues are part of each CDR3. A D gene is named only where the DNA matches it firmly. Only some rows state a clone size, as once, few, many or a class for expanded clones.

cdr3_aa: CASSSRQGHEKLFF
cdr3_nt: TGTGCCAGCAGTTCCCGACAGGGACATGAAAAACTGTTTTTT
d_call: TRBD1
j_call: TRBJ1-4
clone_size: few
v_call: TRBV12-3/TRBV12-4

cdr3_aa: CASSLDGTSLAEQYF
cdr3_nt: TGTGCCAGCAGCTTAGATGGGACTAGTCTAGCCGAGCAGTACTTC
d_call: TRBD2
j_call: TRBJ2-7
clone_size: many
v_call: TRBV7-3

cdr3_aa: CASSLEGGRTGELFF
cdr3_nt: TGTGCCAGCAGCTTGGAAGGCGGGCGCACCGGGGAGCTGTTTTTT
d_call: .
j_call: TRBJ2-2
clone_size: .
v_call: TRBV7-2

cdr3_aa: CTGGGKNTEAFF
cdr3_nt: TGCACCGGAGGCGGTAAGAACACTGAAGCTTTCTTT
d_call: .
j_call: TRBJ1-1
clone_size: many
v_call: TRBV29-1

cdr3_aa: CASRKTKRGGDTQYF
cdr3_nt: TGTGCCAGCAGAAAAACGAAGAGGGGGGGGGATACGCAGTATTTT
d_call: .
j_call: TRBJ2-3
clone_size: .
v_call: TRBV28

cdr3_aa: CASSLDRGRLKPQHF
cdr3_nt: TGTGCCAGCAGCCTCGACAGGGGAAGGTTGAAGCCCCAGCATTTT
d_call: TRBD1
j_call: TRBJ1-5
clone_size: many
v_call: TRBV28

cdr3_aa: CSARVGAEGNQPQHF
cdr3_nt: TGCAGTGCTAGAGTAGGGGCGGAGGGGAATCAGCCCCAGCATTTT
d_call: .
j_call: TRBJ1-5
clone_size: .
v_call: TRBV20-1

cdr3_aa: CASSRRGQDTGELFF
cdr3_nt: TGTGCCAGCAGTAGACGGGGTCAGGACACCGGGGAGCTGTTTTTT
d_call: .
j_call: TRBJ2-2
clone_size: many
v_call: TRBV7-9

cdr3_aa: CSVGADSPGANVLTF
cdr3_nt: TGCAGCGTTGGGGCGGACTCCCCTGGGGCCAACGTCCTGACTTTC
d_call: .
j_call: TRBJ2-6
clone_size: few
v_call: TRBV29-1

cdr3_aa: CASNLAEGLVGNEQFF
cdr3_nt: TGCGCCAGCAACTTGGCGGAGGGGCTGGTGGGCAATGAGCAGTTCTTC
d_call: .
j_call: TRBJ2-1
clone_size: .
v_call: TRBV5-1

cdr3_aa: CASSEGTAGNTIYF
cdr3_nt: TGCGCCAGCAGTGAGGGGACCGCTGGAAACACCATATATTTT
d_call: .
j_call: TRBJ1-3
clone_size: .
v_call: TRBV5-1

cdr3_aa: CASSQTGPPGNEQFF
cdr3_nt: TGTGCCAGTAGTCAGACAGGCCCGCCGGGCAATGAGCAGTTCTTC
d_call: .
j_call: TRBJ2-1
clone_size: few
v_call: TRBV19

cdr3_aa: CASSINSLSGNTIYF
cdr3_nt: TGTGCCAGTAGTATCAACAGCCTTTCTGGAAACACCATATATTTT
d_call: .
j_call: TRBJ1-3
clone_size: few
v_call: TRBV19

cdr3_aa: CTSSSRGGTAGSQPQHF
cdr3_nt: TGTACCAGCAGCTCCCGTGGCGGGACGGCCGGGAGCCAGCCCCAGCATTTT
d_call: .
j_call: TRBJ1-5
clone_size: few
v_call: TRBV7-8

cdr3_aa: CAGGGGLAGFFSYNEQFF
cdr3_nt: TGTGCCGGGGGGGGGGGACTAGCGGGTTTTTTCTCCTACAATGAGCAGTTCTTC
d_call: TRBD2
j_call: TRBJ2-1
clone_size: .
v_call: TRBV6-1

cdr3_aa: CASSWTGTGGDTQYF
cdr3_nt: TGTGCCAGCAGTTGGACCGGGACAGGAGGAGATACGCAGTATTTT
d_call: TRBD1
j_call: TRBJ2-3
clone_size: many
v_call: TRBV28

cdr3_aa: CASSPTTVAILNTEAFF
cdr3_nt: TGCGCCAGCAGCCCGACTACTGTGGCAATTTTGAACACTGAAGCTTTCTTT
d_call: .
j_call: TRBJ1-1
clone_size: .
v_call: TRBV4-1

cdr3_aa: CASSPLGASGHNEQFF
cdr3_nt: TGTGCCAGCTCACCTCTCGGGGCTAGCGGCCACAATGAGCAGTTCTTC
d_call: TRBD2
j_call: TRBJ2-1
clone_size: many
v_call: TRBV18

cdr3_aa: CASSEAPAGRDTQYF
cdr3_nt: TGTGCCAGCAGTGAAGCACCCGCGGGTAGGGATACGCAGTATTTT
d_call: .
j_call: TRBJ2-3
clone_size: many
v_call: TRBV2

cdr3_aa: CSVVGRGRIGSYNEQFF
cdr3_nt: TGCAGCGTTGTAGGCAGGGGGCGTATAGGCTCCTACAATGAGCAGTTCTTC
d_call: TRBD1
j_call: TRBJ2-1
clone_size: .
v_call: TRBV29-1

cdr3_aa: CASSVHTGPGYNEQFF
cdr3_nt: TGTGCCAGCAGTGTACACACAGGCCCTGGATACAATGAGCAGTTCTTC
d_call: .
j_call: TRBJ2-1
clone_size: many
v_call: TRBV6-1

cdr3_aa: CASRLAGAKNIQYF
cdr3_nt: TGTGCCAGCAGGTTAGCGGGTGCCAAAAACATTCAGTACTTC
d_call: TRBD2
j_call: TRBJ2-4
clone_size: .
v_call: TRBV6-1

cdr3_aa: CASRNRVNTGELFF
cdr3_nt: TGCGCCAGCAGGAACAGGGTGAACACCGGGGAGCTGTTTTTT
d_call: .
j_call: TRBJ2-2
clone_size: many
v_call: TRBV5-1

cdr3_aa: CASSPPGKGQNTEAFF
cdr3_nt: TGTGCCAGCTCACCACCGGGGAAGGGGCAGAACACTGAAGCTTTCTTT
d_call: .
j_call: TRBJ1-1
clone_size: few
v_call: TRBV18

cdr3_aa: CASSLTGWETQYF
cdr3_nt: TGTGCCAGCAGCCTGACAGGGTGGGAGACCCAGTACTTC
d_call: TRBD1
j_call: TRBJ2-5
clone_size: many
v_call: TRBV28

cdr3_aa: CASSFWARTYEQYF
cdr3_nt: TGTGCCAGCAGTTTTTGGGCAAGAACCTACGAGCAGTACTTC
d_call: .
j_call: TRBJ2-7
clone_size: few
v_call: TRBV28

cdr3_aa: CSARADYEQYF
cdr3_nt: TGCAGTGCTAGAGCGGACTACGAGCAGTACTTC
d_call: .
j_call: TRBJ2-7
clone_size: many
v_call: TRBV20-1

cdr3_aa: CASSSGLASRQETQYF
cdr3_nt: TGTGCCAGCAGTTCGGGACTAGCGAGTCGACAAGAGACCCAGTACTTC
d_call: TRBD2
j_call: TRBJ2-5
clone_size: few
v_call: TRBV27

cdr3_aa: CASSFRQTGEQFF
cdr3_nt: TGTGCCAGCAGTTTCCGGCAGACTGGCGAGCAGTTCTTC
d_call: .
j_call: TRBJ2-1
clone_size: many
v_call: TRBV12-3/TRBV12-4

cdr3_aa: CASSMIIAEGYEQYF
cdr3_nt: TGTGCCAGTAGTATGATTATAGCGGAGGGCTACGAGCAGTACTTC
d_call: .
j_call: TRBJ2-7
clone_size: few
v_call: TRBV19

cdr3_aa: CASSSGTGGLTEAFF
cdr3_nt: TGTGCCAGCAGTTCCGGGACAGGGGGCCTGACTGAAGCTTTCTTT
d_call: TRBD1
j_call: TRBJ1-1
clone_size: many
v_call: TRBV12-3/TRBV12-4

cdr3_aa: CAIKQDLSYEQYF
cdr3_nt: TGTGCCATCAAACAGGACCTCTCCTACGAGCAGTACTTC
d_call: .
j_call: TRBJ2-7
clone_size: many
v_call: TRBV10-3

cdr3_aa: CASTTSRQPTGELFF
cdr3_nt: TGTGCCAGCACCACGAGCCGCCAACCTACCGGGGAGCTGTTTTTT
d_call: .
j_call: TRBJ2-2
clone_size: many
v_call: TRBV12-3/TRBV12-4

cdr3_aa: CASSLTVTGELFF
cdr3_nt: TGTGCCAGCAGCTTGACAGTCACCGGGGAGCTGTTTTTT
d_call: .
j_call: TRBJ2-2
clone_size: many
v_call: TRBV7-3

cdr3_aa: CAWAGQYNSPLHF
cdr3_nt: TGTGCCTGGGCGGGACAGTATAATTCACCCCTCCACTTT
d_call: TRBD1
j_call: TRBJ1-6
clone_size: few
v_call: TRBV30

cdr3_aa: CASSDDRGQETQYF
cdr3_nt: TGTGCCAGCAGTGATGACAGGGGCCAAGAGACCCAGTACTTC
d_call: TRBD1
j_call: TRBJ2-5
clone_size: many
v_call: TRBV2

cdr3_aa: CASSLPDLAHTEAFF
cdr3_nt: TGTGCCAGCAGCCTTCCCGACTTGGCGCACACTGAAGCTTTCTTT
d_call: .
j_call: TRBJ1-1
clone_size: few
v_call: TRBV7-9

cdr3_aa: CAWSVGSSTNQPQHF
cdr3_nt: TGTGCCTGGAGCGTCGGGTCCTCGACAAATCAGCCCCAGCATTTT
d_call: .
j_call: TRBJ1-5
clone_size: .
v_call: TRBV30

cdr3_aa: CASSFGSTGGGNTIYF
cdr3_nt: TGTGCCAGCAGTTTTGGCAGCACCGGAGGTGGAAACACCATATATTTT
d_call: .
j_call: TRBJ1-3
clone_size: .
v_call: TRBV12-3/TRBV12-4

cdr3_aa: CASSQESRSAEAFF
cdr3_nt: TGTGCCAGCAGCCAAGAAAGCAGGTCCGCTGAAGCTTTCTTT
d_call: .
j_call: TRBJ1-1
clone_size: many
v_call: TRBV3-1

cdr3_aa: CASSLGLPNEKLFF
cdr3_nt: TGTGCCAGCAGTTTAGGGCTACCCAATGAAAAACTGTTTTTT
d_call: .
j_call: TRBJ1-4
clone_size: once
v_call: TRBV28

cdr3_aa: CASSYDAAGGQFF
cdr3_nt: TGTGCCAGCAGTTATGACGCTGCCGGGGGGCAGTTCTTC
d_call: .
j_call: TRBJ2-1
clone_size: many
v_call: TRBV28

cdr3_aa: CAISEGDSPLHF
cdr3_nt: TGTGCCATCAGTGAGGGGGATTCACCCCTCCACTTT
d_call: .
j_call: TRBJ1-6
clone_size: few
v_call: TRBV10-3

cdr3_aa: CSARPNKVFGTEAFF
cdr3_nt: TGCAGTGCTAGGCCTAATAAGGTATTCGGGACTGAAGCTTTCTTT
d_call: .
j_call: TRBJ1-1
clone_size: many
v_call: TRBV20-1

cdr3_aa: CASSLMGTLYNEQFF
cdr3_nt: TGTGCCAGCAGCCTCATGGGGACCTTATACAATGAGCAGTTCTTC
d_call: .
j_call: TRBJ2-1
clone_size: few
v_call: TRBV7-2

cdr3_aa: CASRPSWGNEQFF
cdr3_nt: TGTGCCAGTAGGCCTAGCTGGGGAAATGAGCAGTTCTTC
d_call: .
j_call: TRBJ2-1
clone_size: few
v_call: TRBV19